Reported below is one T cell receptor (beta chain). Per the germline V gene, CDR1 is SGHNT and CDR2 is YYREEE (reference sequence). There are 15 residues in the CDR3. V lost 0 bases and J lost 1, with 8 bases in between. The data belong to a study of T cell changes during pregnancy in multiple sclerosis. The data were produced by immunoSEQ multiplex PCR, yet TCRdb's version contains in-frame clones alone and is incomplete. The sample holds some 42,000 clones, 70% to 90% seen once. Sequences were derived from CD4+ T cells from peripheral blood mononuclear cells, sampled after pregnancy. The clonotype comes from a female donor with multiple sclerosis, enrolled in a pregnancy study. The gene calls are TRBV5-4 and TRBJ1-3; perhaps TRBD1 as D (5 bases). CDR3 residues: CASSLGGESGNTIYF. CDR3 nucleotides: TGTGCCAGCAGCTTGGGGGGGGAATCTGGAAACACCATATATTTT.